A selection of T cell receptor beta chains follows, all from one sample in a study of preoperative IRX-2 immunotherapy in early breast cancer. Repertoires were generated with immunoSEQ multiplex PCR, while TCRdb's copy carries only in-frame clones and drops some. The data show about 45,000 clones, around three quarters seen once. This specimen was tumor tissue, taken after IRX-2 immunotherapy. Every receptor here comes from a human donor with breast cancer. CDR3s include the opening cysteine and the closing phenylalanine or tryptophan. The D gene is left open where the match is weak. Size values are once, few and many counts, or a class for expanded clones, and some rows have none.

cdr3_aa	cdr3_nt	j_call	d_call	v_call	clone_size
CASSDSPNTEAFF	TGTGCCAGCTCAGACAGCCCGAACACTGAAGCTTTCTTT	TRBJ1-1	NA	TRBV18	NA
CASSPGGDEQFF	TGTGCCAGCAGTCCAGGCGGAGATGAGCAGTTCTTC	TRBJ2-1	NA	TRBV9	NA
CASSPGTGTMNTEAFF	TGCGCCAGCAGCCCAGGGACAGGGACCATGAACACTGAAGCTTTCTTT	TRBJ1-1	TRBD1	TRBV4-1	NA
CASSQAPLATNEKLFF	TGCGCCAGCAGCCAAGCCCCCCTTGCAACTAATGAAAAACTGTTTTTT	TRBJ1-4	NA	TRBV1	NA
CASTSIGFSTQYF	TGTGCCAGCACAAGTATCGGGTTCAGCACGCAGTATTTT	TRBJ2-3	NA	TRBV7-2	NA
CASSEQGDGEKLFF	TGTGCCAGCAGCGAACAGGGGGATGGTGAAAAACTGTTTTTT	TRBJ1-4	TRBD1	TRBV11-3	once
CASSQEMGHLYEQYF	TGCGCCAGCAGCCAAGAAATGGGACACCTTTACGAGCAGTACTTC	TRBJ2-7	NA	TRBV1	NA
CASSLTGAGELFF	TGTGCCAGCAGCTTAACAGGGGCCGGGGAGCTGTTTTTT	TRBJ2-2	TRBD1	TRBV7-1	few
CASSVDRPNNEQFF	TGTGCCAGCAGTGTGGACAGGCCGAACAATGAGCAGTTCTTC	TRBJ2-1	TRBD1	TRBV28	NA
CATRDSVNQPQHF	TGTGCCACCCGGGACAGCGTCAATCAGCCCCAGCATTTT	TRBJ1-5	TRBD1	TRBV19	few
CASSLGLAAGVGELFF	TGTGCCAGCAGCTTAGGACTAGCGGCGGGCGTGGGGGAGCTGTTTTTT	TRBJ2-2	TRBD2	TRBV11-3	NA
CASSYSTGTGNTIYF	TGTGCCAGCAGTTACTCGACAGGGACTGGAAACACCATATATTTT	TRBJ1-3	TRBD1	TRBV6-4	NA
CASTLREGTNEKLFF	TGTGCCAGCACCTTGAGGGAGGGAACTAATGAAAAACTGTTTTTT	TRBJ1-4	NA	TRBV6-8	NA